This is a list of T cell receptor beta chains from one sample in a study of shared clonotypes between healthy human individuals. Data came from immunoSEQ multiplex PCR; TCRdb stores just in-frame clones and leaves some out. The table has roughly 1,000,000 clones, approximately 80% seen once; the top ten hold under 0.6%. The sample taken for sequencing was memory CD4+ T cells from PBMCs. The source is a man aged 18 to 29 in good health. Some clones in this sample may be carry-over from other donors' samples. CDR3s include the opening cysteine and the closing phenylalanine or tryptophan. D genes are given only for firm matches. Only some rows state a clone size, as once, few, many or a class for expanded clones.

abundance	d_gene	j_gene	v_gene	len	CDR3aa	CDR3nt
NA	NA	TRBJ2-5	TRBV5-1	15	CASSPRPGSLETQYF	TGCGCCAGCAGTCCCAGGCCGGGTTCCTTAGAGACCCAGTACTTC
NA	NA	TRBJ2-5	TRBV5-4	14	CASSLLRATGTQYF	TGTGCCAGCAGCCTCCTCCGGGCGACGGGGACCCAGTACTTC
NA	TRBD1	TRBJ1-2	TRBV6-6	16	CASSSQSGGVSYGYTF	TGTGCCAGCAGTTCCCAATCAGGGGGGGTTAGTTATGGCTACACCTTC
NA	NA	TRBJ1-2	TRBV6-1	13	CASSSYQVYGYTF	TGTGCCAGCAGTTCCTACCAAGTATATGGCTACACCTTC
NA	TRBD2	TRBJ2-7	TRBV28	16	CASLTSGRGGAYEQYF	TGTGCCAGCTTGACTAGCGGGAGAGGTGGAGCCTACGAGCAGTACTTC
few	NA	TRBJ1-1	TRBV6-5	13	CASSYSKNTEAFF	TGTGCCAGCAGTTACAGTAAGAACACTGAAGCTTTCTTT
NA	TRBD2	TRBJ2-1	TRBV7-2	18	CASSSPSGLAGTYNEQFF	TGTGCCAGCAGCTCCCCCAGCGGACTAGCGGGAACCTACAATGAGCAGTTCTTC
many	NA	TRBJ1-4	TRBV30	14	CAWSVGGTNEKLFF	TGTGCCTGGAGTGTCGGGGGTACGAATGAAAAACTGTTTTTT
NA	TRBD1	TRBJ1-2	TRBV5-1	13	CASSPGQGSGYTF	TGCGCCAGCAGCCCGGGACAGGGGAGCGGCTACACCTTC
NA	TRBD1	TRBJ1-5	TRBV7-9	16	CASSSRAGGAGQPQHF	TGTGCCAGCAGCTCCCGGGCAGGGGGCGCGGGTCAGCCCCAGCATTTT
NA	NA	TRBJ2-7	TRBV7-2	14	CASSLVGSSYEQYF	TGTGCCAGCAGCTTAGTTGGGTCCTCCTACGAGCAGTACTTC
NA	NA	TRBJ1-4	TRBV20-1	11	CSATGYEKLFF	TGCAGTGCTACGGGGTATGAAAAACTGTTTTTT
once	TRBD1	TRBJ1-1	TRBV28	14	CASSPPTGYPEAFF	TGTGCCAGCAGCCCTCCGACAGGGTATCCTGAAGCTTTCTTT
NA	TRBD2	TRBJ2-3	TRBV5-1	17	CASSLLGLAGGLDTQYF	TGCGCCAGCAGCTTACTAGGACTAGCGGGAGGGTTAGATACGCAGTATTTT
NA	NA	TRBJ2-7	TRBV28	12	CASRSSVYEQYF	TGTGCCAGCAGATCTAGCGTCTACGAGCAGTACTTC
NA	TRBD1	TRBJ1-2	TRBV18	14	CASSPTGGNYGYTF	TGTGCCAGCTCGCCGACAGGGGGCAACTATGGCTACACCTTC
once	NA	TRBJ2-5	TRBV7-3	13	CASSLGIGETQYF	TGTGCCAGCAGCTTGGGTATTGGGGAGACCCAGTACTTC
NA	NA	TRBJ2-7	TRBV7-9	14	CASSLASPPYEQYF	TGTGCCAGCAGCTTAGCCTCGCCCCCTTACGAGCAGTACTTC
once	TRBD2	TRBJ2-1	TRBV28	17	CASSDRLAGGVYNEQFF	TGTGCCAGCAGCGATAGACTAGCGGGAGGGGTTTACAATGAGCAGTTCTTC
NA	NA	TRBJ2-7	TRBV6-6	16	CASSYSSNNRVSEQYF	TGTGCCAGCAGTTACTCGAGTAATAACAGGGTGAGCGAGCAGTACTTC
few	NA	TRBJ2-2	TRBV27	15	CASKSGTLNTGELFF	TGTGCCAGCAAGTCCGGGACACTGAACACCGGGGAGCTGTTTTTT
NA	TRBD2	TRBJ2-2	TRBV4-2	15	CASSPRTSGTGELFF	TGTGCCAGCAGCCCTCGGACTAGTGGGACCGGGGAGCTGTTTTTT
NA	NA	TRBJ1-6	TRBV10-3	15	CAISESVVLNSPLHF	TGTGCCATCAGTGAGTCGGTGGTCCTCAATTCACCCCTCCACTTT